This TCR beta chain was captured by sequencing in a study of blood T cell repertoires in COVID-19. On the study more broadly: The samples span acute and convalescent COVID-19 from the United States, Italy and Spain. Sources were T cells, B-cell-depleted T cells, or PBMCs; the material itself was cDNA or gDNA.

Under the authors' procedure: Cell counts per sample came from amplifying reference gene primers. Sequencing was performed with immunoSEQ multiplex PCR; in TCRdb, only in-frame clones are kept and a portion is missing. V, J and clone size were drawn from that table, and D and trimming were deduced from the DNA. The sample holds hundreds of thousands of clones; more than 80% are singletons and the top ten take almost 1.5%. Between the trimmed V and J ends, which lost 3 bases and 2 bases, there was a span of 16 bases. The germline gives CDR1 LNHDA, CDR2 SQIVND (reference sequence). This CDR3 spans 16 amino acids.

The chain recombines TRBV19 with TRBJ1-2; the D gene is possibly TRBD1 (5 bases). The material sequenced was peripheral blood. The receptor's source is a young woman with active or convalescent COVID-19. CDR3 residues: CASSMGPGWGNYGYTF. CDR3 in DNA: TGTGCCAGTAGTATGGGCCCAGGTTGGGGCAACTATGGCTACACCTTC.